This T cell receptor beta chain came from a study of T cells after yellow fever vaccination. Study conclusions and caveats: The CD4 and CD8 compartments had a small share of their clonotypes in common.

The CDR3 length is 13 residues. V dropped 5 bases and J dropped 7; count of bases not matched to a gene: 5. Germline values: CDR1 SGHRS, CDR2 YFSETQ. Regarding this clonotype: No antigen is known for it.

TCRdb re-called the 5' RACE reads through MiXCR, storing one row per CDR3 protein. This sample carries 200,000 to 300,000 distinct CDR3 sequences, 10% to 15% of them seen once, and the ten largest clones take 0.5% to 0.6%. V usage is TRBV5-1 and J usage is TRBJ1-5; 8 bases agree with TRBD1. The source is a man aged 25-45 years who received the YFV17D yellow fever vaccine. The sequencing used CD4+ T cells sorted from PBMCs, collected 45 days after the yellow fever booster vaccination. Here the CDR3 DNA reads TGCGCCAGCAGGCAGGGGGCAAAACAGCCCCAGCATTTT. It codes for CASRQGAKQPQHF.